A selection of T cell receptor beta chains follows, all from one sample in a study. TCRdb called the 5' RACE reads again in MiXCR, with one record for every CDR3 protein. The table records 6,000 to 7,500 distinct CDR3 sequences, around 70% of them present only once. The source material was tumor-infiltrating Tregs sorted from the breast tumor. The receptors derive from a female donor with breast cancer. CDR3s leave out the opening cysteine and the closing phenylalanine or tryptophan. A D gene is named only where the DNA matches it firmly.

CDR3aa,d_gene,v_gene,j_gene
AISNTGGQGAGEQY,TRBD1,TRBV10-3,TRBJ2-7
ASSSPLGLAVRNEQF,TRBD2,TRBV7-9,TRBJ2-1
ANSKRTGSPNGTQY,TRBD1,TRBV6-1,TRBJ2-5
ASSWTGSSEQY,TRBD1,TRBV6-5,TRBJ2-7
ATSTGGTGGTQY,.,TRBV15,TRBJ2-3
ASSLNPSYNEQF,.,TRBV7-3,TRBJ2-1
SATKSDRGLYGYT,TRBD1,TRBV20-1,TRBJ1-2
ASSHTQGASSYNEQF,TRBD1,TRBV4-2,TRBJ2-1
ASSLNPMGQY,.,TRBV28,TRBJ2-7
SANPWDRENTEAF,TRBD1,TRBV20-1,TRBJ1-1
ASSRSSGGASKTQY,TRBD2,TRBV7-9,TRBJ2-5
ASSLVSHSYNEQF,.,TRBV5-1,TRBJ2-1
ASSAPGSDTQY,.,TRBV10-2,TRBJ2-3
ASGSTGVLAEAF,TRBD1,TRBV12-3/TRBV12-4,TRBJ1-1
SAVAGHNEQF,TRBD2,TRBV20-1,TRBJ2-1
SAQGGVAKNIQY,.,TRBV20-1,TRBJ2-4
ASSYYRTGSGTQY,TRBD1,TRBV6-5,TRBJ2-5
SANTGQGRTINYGYT,TRBD1,TRBV20-1,TRBJ1-2
ASTVGGFGTQY,TRBD2,TRBV11-2,TRBJ2-3
ASSPGTAIEAF,.,TRBV12-3/TRBV12-4,TRBJ1-1
ASSKTGGNQPQH,TRBD1,TRBV7-2,TRBJ1-5
ASSLEGLSSTDTQY,.,TRBV5-1,TRBJ2-3
ASSSGTGAYGYT,.,TRBV11-3,TRBJ1-2
ASSLYTGGGGYT,TRBD1,TRBV7-2,TRBJ1-2
ASSPRGQKENTEAF,.,TRBV18,TRBJ1-1
ASSYQGQGSNSPLH,.,TRBV6-5,TRBJ1-6
ASSLDDTGELF,.,TRBV7-7,TRBJ2-2
ASSSLAATGELF,TRBD2,TRBV6-1,TRBJ2-2
ASSFADNYGYT,.,TRBV7-9,TRBJ1-2
ASSRVVGYEQY,.,TRBV6-5,TRBJ2-7
ASSPSFGEQY,.,TRBV7-6,TRBJ2-7
ASSSDRGYTEAF,TRBD1,TRBV7-3,TRBJ1-1
ASSQGSGEYNEQF,TRBD2,TRBV3-1,TRBJ2-1
ASSAQGNTEAF,.,TRBV11-3,TRBJ1-1
ASTLGGGRETQY,.,TRBV12-3/TRBV12-4,TRBJ2-5
ASSPGGDRIELKLF,TRBD1,TRBV7-6,TRBJ1-4
ASNSGGQETQY,.,TRBV2,TRBJ2-5
ASSLGIRQGKNTEAF,TRBD1,TRBV12-3/TRBV12-4,TRBJ1-1
SVLASGSRELF,TRBD2,TRBV29-1,TRBJ2-2
SVTSGNSYEQY,.,TRBV29-1,TRBJ2-7
ASSPLQGETQY,.,TRBV18,TRBJ2-5
SARARTGQETQY,TRBD1,TRBV20-1,TRBJ2-5
ASSQDPSFGGNTIY,.,TRBV4-1,TRBJ1-3
SVDPGGQYGYT,TRBD1,TRBV29-1,TRBJ1-2
ASSQDSGTAYTDTQY,TRBD1,TRBV4-2,TRBJ2-3
ASSRGQNYEQY,TRBD1,TRBV10-2,TRBJ2-7
STISSYEQY,.,TRBV29-1,TRBJ2-7
ASSLAQGSTDTQY,.,TRBV7-8,TRBJ2-3
SAPQGAGTDTQY,TRBD1,TRBV20-1,TRBJ2-3
ASSLVRNTYNEQF,.,TRBV7-2,TRBJ2-1